This record covers a single T cell receptor (beta chain). A read error may account for a junction end that differs from germline. The data belong to a study of blood T cell repertoires in COVID-19. Measured with immunoSEQ multiplex PCR; TCRdb has only the in-frame clones, and not every one. This sample has 260,000 or so clones, with approximately 88% found just once. Clinical history as reported by participants underpinned cohort assignment. Germline V CDR1 and CDR2: LGHDT, YNNKEL (reference sequence). The CDR3 loop spans 14 amino acids. The chain couples TRBV3-1 (or the pseudogene TRBV3-2) to TRBJ2-7; 11 nucleotides align to TRBD1. The sequence came from a woman aged 30 to 39 with acute COVID-19. The sequenced sample was PBMCs or T cells enriched from blood (not recorded which). The CDR3: CVSSRGQGDYEQYF. CDR3 sequence (DNA): TGTGTCAGCAGCCGGGGACAGGGGGACTACGAGCAGTACTTC.